Described below is a single T cell receptor beta chain sequence and its context. The CDR3 has 16 residues. The V gene end was trimmed by 0 bases and the J gene end by 6 bases; junction bases not matched to a gene: 10. Germline loops: CDR1 SGHRS, CDR2 YFSETQ. This entry belongs to a study of blood T cells in healthy people across ages. Total RNA was isolated from each sample in quantities of at least 5.5 micrograms. PCR was performed a second time for 7 to 11 cycles using a sample-barcoded 5' primer and a J-beta primer mix. MiXCR was run by TCRdb on the 5' RACE reads, yielding one entry per CDR3 protein. In the table there are approximately 830,000 distinct CDR3 sequences, 55% to 65% of which are singletons.

The sequencing input was blood. The source of this sequence is a man aged 30 to 39 in good health. The chain has TRBV5-1 and TRBJ1-2; 8 nucleotides match TRBD1. The CDR3 coding sequence is TGCGCCAGCAGCTTGGAGCCCTCCGGGACAGGCGATGGCTACACCTTC. It encodes CASSLEPSGTGDGYTF. Variable domain in full (rest from reference TRBV5-1 and TRBJ1-2): KAGVTQTPRYLIKTRGQQVTLSCSPISGHRSVSWYQQTPGQGLQFLFEYFSETQRNKGNFPGRFSGRQFSNSRSEMNVSTLELGDSALYLCASSLEPSGTGDGYTFGSGTRLTVV.